This T cell receptor (beta chain) is from a study of CD8 T cells in ankylosing spondylitis. Study results and caveats: A TCR beta motif of several highly homologous variants seemed to mark ankylosing spondylitis blood.

TCRdb called the 5' RACE reads again in MiXCR, with one record for every CDR3 protein. This table has more than 500,000 distinct CDR3 sequences, approximately 5.3% appearing once. The CDR3 sequence is 12 residues long. V shed 4 bases and J 5 bases; nucleotides not matched to a gene: 1. Germline CDR1 reads ENHRY; CDR2 reads SYGVKD. This clonotype was counted ten times or more. The antigen is not known. Specimen: blood, either unsorted or a sorted T cell fraction (not recorded which). The source is a male donor with ankylosing spondylitis. The chain has TRBV10-3 and TRBJ2-7, with TRBD1 matching 8 bases. CDR3 coding DNA: TGTGCCATCAGTGTGGGACAGGACGAGCAGTACTTC. Protein product: CAISVGQDEQYF.